Presented here are 22 T cell receptor beta chains from one specimen sequenced in a study of T cell clones after liver transplantation. Profiling relied on immunoSEQ multiplex PCR, and the TCRdb table lists in-frame clones only, not all of them. The sample holds around 60,000 clones; 65% to 75% are singletons and the top ten take approximately 16%. This specimen consisted of CD4+ T cells from blood, obtained before liver transplant. The source is a human donor who received a liver transplant.

The chain couples TRBV6-5 to TRBJ2-7; 7 bases are a match to TRBD2. Germline-derived CDR1 and CDR2 are MNHEY and SVGAGI. The CDR3 sequence is 12 residues long. J gave up 7 bases and V 1 base, and 1 base lay outside the gene matches. For the CDR3, the DNA is TGTGCCAGCAGTTACTGGGGAGGGGAGCAGTACTTC. Translated, it gives CASSYWGGEQYF.

The chain is built from TRBV6-1 and TRBJ1-4, with 8 nucleotides matching TRBD1. CDR3 length equals 15 residues. Per the germline V gene, CDR1 is MNHNS and CDR2 is SASEGT. V gave up 3 bases and J gave up 6 bases; unmatched junction bases: 6. The CDR3 region is CASSESGTGYEKLFF. CDR3 bases: TGTGCCAGCAGTGAGTCCGGGACAGGATATGAAAAACTGTTTTTT.

The chain carries TRBV11-3 and TRBJ2-5; D might be TRBD2 (7 bases). With 3 bases removed from V and 5 bases from J, the gap between germline ends came to 13 bases. This CDR3 is built from 14 residues. Germline V gene lookup returns CDR1 SGHNT and CDR2 YENEEA. CDR3 DNA: TGTGCCAGCAGCTTGGGGGGGCCTGAGGAGACCCAGTACTTC. Its translation is CASSLGGPEETQYF.

V gene TRBV18 combines with J gene TRBJ2-7; no clear D. Germline lookup yields CDR1 KGHSH and CDR2 LQKENI. The CDR3 length is 11 residues. Trimming took 6 bases from V and 3 from J, leaving 6 bases between them. The CDR3 loop reads CASSAGYEQYF. The CDR3, as DNA: TGTGCCAGCTCTGCCGGCTACGAGCAGTACTTC.

The V call is TRBV2, the J call TRBJ1-3; weak D call: TRBD1 (6 bases). V was cut by 6 bases and J by 4 bases, with 10 bases left in between. Germline-derived CDR1 and CDR2 are SNHLY and FYNNEI. The CDR3 loop spans 13 amino acids. CDR3 in DNA: TGTGCCAGCAGGGATGGACAGGGAAACACCATATATTTT. It specifies CASRDGQGNTIYF.

The rearrangement joins TRBV29-1 to TRBJ2-1; 9 bases map to TRBD2. Per germline, CDR1 SQVTM and CDR2 ANQGSEA. The CDR3 covers 15 residues. The ends lost 0 bases at V and 8 bases at J; junction bases unmatched: 8. CDR3 residues: CSVEDPAGGPYEQFF. The CDR3, as DNA: TGCAGCGTTGAAGATCCGGCGGGGGGGCCTTATGAGCAGTTCTTC.

CDR3 protein: CASSYSTSGGTGELFF. CDR3 nucleotide sequence: TGTGCCAGCAGTTACTCGACCAGCGGGGGGACCGGGGAGCTGTTTTTT. V is TRBV6-5 and J is TRBJ2-2; 9 bases match TRBD2. The CDR3 is 16 residues long. Germline V lookup: CDR1 MNHEY, CDR2 SVGAGI. Trimming took 0 bases from V and 5 from J; bases not matched to a gene: 4.

The chain employs TRBV5-4 and TRBJ2-7; 8 positions match TRBD2. Trimming cost V 4 bases and J 7 bases; bases outside gene matches: 13. Per the germline V gene, CDR1 is SGHNT and CDR2 is YYREEE (reference sequence). The CDR3 consists of 15 residues. CDR3 sequence: CASSPTGGGSWEQYF. DNA for the CDR3: TGTGCCAGCAGCCCGACGGGCGGGGGGTCTTGGGAGCAGTACTTC.

The chain joins TRBV15 to TRBJ1-2; D gene uncertain. Germline CDR1 LNHNV, CDR2 YYDKDF (reference sequence). This CDR3 comprises 12 residues. Trimming shortened V by 0 bases and J by 6 bases, and 5 bases separated the two germline ends. The chain's CDR3 is CATSRDYNGYTF. The CDR3 region has the DNA TGTGCCACCAGCAGAGATTACAATGGCTACACCTTC.

The chain uses TRBV7-8 and TRBJ2-3; 8 bases match TRBD2. V was pared by 4 bases and J by 2 bases, with 5 bases of the junction left unmatched. CDR1 and CDR2 from the germline V gene are SGHVS and FQNEAQ. This CDR3 region has 15 residues. CDR3: CASSSTSGYTDTQYF. CDR3 coding DNA: TGTGCCAGCAGCTCAACTAGCGGTTACACAGATACGCAGTATTTT.

V is TRBV7-9 and J is TRBJ2-5; tentatively, D is TRBD2 (5 bases). The CDR3 is 13 amino acids. Germline V gene data show CDR1 as SEHNR and CDR2 as FQNEAQ (reference sequence). The V end lost 3 bases, the J end lost 3 bases, and 8 bases lay between the germline ends. The CDR3 loop is CASSFYGEETQYF. The DNA of the CDR3 is TGTGCCAGCAGCTTTTACGGGGAAGAGACCCAGTACTTC.

The chain joins TRBV2 to TRBJ2-1, with TRBD1 as a possible D gene (5 bases). This CDR3 spans 14 amino acids. V lost 7 bases, J lost 2 bases, and 12 bases lay in between. The germline V gene encodes CDR1 SNHLY and CDR2 FYNNEI. CDR3 nucleotide sequence: TGTGCCAGCAAGAAGGACAAGCCCTACAATGAGCAGTTCTTC. This codes for CASKKDKPYNEQFF.

The V call is TRBV30, the J call TRBJ2-7; 9 bases line up with TRBD1. Germline V CDR1 and CDR2: GTSNPN, SVGIG (reference sequence). Unmatched junction bases numbered 8, after V lost 3 bases and J lost 2 bases. This CDR3 spans 15 amino acids. CDR3 amino acids: CAWRETGGTAYEQYF. The DNA of the CDR3 is TGTGCCTGGAGAGAGACAGGGGGGACAGCCTACGAGCAGTACTTC. The full variable domain, completed using reference TRBV30 and TRBJ2-7, is SQTIHQWPATLVQPVGSPLSLECTVEGTSNPNLYWYRQAAGRGLQLLFYSVGIGQISSEVPQNLSASRPQDRQFILSSKKLLLSDSGFYLCAWRETGGTAYEQYFGPGTRLTVT.

The chain has TRBV10-3 and TRBJ1-6; 7 bases line up with TRBD1. This CDR3 has 16 residues. CDR1 is ENHRY and CDR2 is SYGVKD in the germline V gene. J was trimmed by 4 bases and V by 0 bases; bases with no gene match: 3. CDR3 DNA sequence: TGTGCCATCAGTGAGTCCGCGGGACAGTATAATTCACCCCTCCACTTT. Amino acids: CAISESAGQYNSPLHF.

This clone occurred a few times. This rearrangement joins TRBV5-8 to TRBJ2-3; D possibly corresponds to TRBD1 (5 bases). Trimming took 2 bases from V and 5 from J, leaving 12 bases between them. This CDR3 spans 14 amino acids. CDR1 is SGHTS and CDR2 is YDEGEE in the germline V gene. CDR3 in amino acids: CASSFQGVVDTQYF. Written as DNA, the CDR3 is TGTGCCAGCAGCTTCCAAGGGGTGGTAGATACGCAGTATTTT.

The V call is TRBV29-1, the J call TRBJ1-2; possible D gene TRBD1, 5 bases. The V and J ends lost 4 bases and 6 bases respectively, with 9 bases between them. The germline CDR1 and CDR2 sequences are SQVTM and ANQGSEA. The CDR3 covers 11 residues. In DNA form, the CDR3 reads TGCAGCGTTGGGGGGGTTGATGGCTACACCTTC. Its protein product is CSVGGVDGYTF.

This chain joins TRBV28 and TRBJ1-5; D is undetermined. V lost 5 bases and J 5 bases, leaving 7 bases between the germline ends. The CDR3 covers 12 residues. CDR1 MDHEN and CDR2 SYDVKM come from the germline V gene. CDR3 DNA sequence: TGTGCCAGCAGTATATCAGATCAGCCCCAGCATTTT. This codes for CASSISDQPQHF.

J is TRBJ2-1 and V is TRBV7-9; possible D gene TRBD1, 6 bases. The CDR3 spans 13 residues. V gave up 5 bases and J gave up 10 bases, with 15 bases separating them. Germline CDR1 and CDR2: SEHNR and FQNEAQ (reference sequence). CDR3 nucleotide sequence: TGTGCCAGCAGCGCATCATCCGGGACAGAGCAGTTCTTC. The encoded protein is CASSASSGTEQFF.

The chain carries TRBV7-3 and TRBJ2-5; TRBD2 might be the D (6 bases). Germline V gives CDR1 SGHTA, CDR2 FQGTGA. V lost 4 bases and J 4 bases, leaving 16 bases between the germline ends. The CDR3 consists of 15 residues. The DNA of the CDR3 is TGTGCCAGCAGCTATGGACTTCTTAGCGGAGAGACCCAGTACTTC. It encodes CASSYGLLSGETQYF.

The chain joins TRBV25-1 to TRBJ2-7, with TRBD2 identical over 7 bases. Looked up from germline, CDR1 is MGHDK and CDR2 is SYGVNS. The CDR3 totals 14 residues. Trimming took 8 bases from V and 1 from J; bases not matched to a gene: 8. The CDR3 region is CASGRVGSSYEQYF. The DNA for the CDR3 is TGTGCCAGCGGGAGGGTCGGGTCATCCTACGAGCAGTACTTC.

V and J are TRBV7-2 and TRBJ2-7; D might be TRBD1 (6 bases). Germline V CDR1 and CDR2: SGHTA, FQGNSA. V dropped 5 bases and J dropped 2 bases, with 13 bases sitting between them. This CDR3 is 14 amino acids long. The CDR3 DNA follows: TGTGCCAGCAGCACTAACAGGGTACCCTACGAGCAGTACTTC. It yields the protein CASSTNRVPYEQYF.

The genes are TRBV28 and TRBJ2-1; D ambiguous. This CDR3 spans 12 amino acids. Looked up from germline, CDR1 is MDHEN and CDR2 is SYDVKM. V was trimmed by 6 bases and J by 4 bases, leaving 7 bases between them. The CDR3 DNA reads TGTGCCAGCAGCCTACAGTACAATGAGCAGTTCTTC. This sequence encodes CASSLQYNEQFF. The full variable domain, in which reference TRBV28 and TRBJ2-1 provide the parts outside the CDR3, is DVKVTQSSRYLVKRTGEKVFLECVQDMDHENMFWYRQDPGLGLRLIYFSYDVKMKEKGDIPEGYSVSREKKERFSLILESASTNQTSMYLCASSLQYNEQFFGPGTRLTVL.